These T cell receptor beta chains were read from a single sample in a study of blood T cells in healthy people across ages. TCRdb passed the 5' RACE reads through MiXCR, listing each CDR3 protein once. The table has about 1.5 million distinct CDR3 sequences, about 45% seen once; the top ten hold approximately 4%. The sequencing sample was made of blood. Receptor source: a woman aged 18-29 years in good health. Both conserved end residues are trimmed from each CDR3. Fields, in order: J gene, V gene, clone size, CDR3 protein. Size tells how often a clone was seen (once, few, many) or the class of an expanded clone, and some rows leave it out.

TRBJ2-3 TRBV5-1 - ASSGSLERTDTQY
TRBJ2-1 TRBV4-2 few ASSQETDEQF
TRBJ1-3 TRBV10-3 - AISDPGTEWTIY
TRBJ2-1 TRBV6-2/TRBV6-3 few ASSVLVTLF
TRBJ2-3 TRBV4-2 - ASSPELGLAGGTDTQY
TRBJ2-5 TRBV27 - ASSPLPDSPSGEQY
TRBJ1-5 TRBV7-2 - ASSLEGDGYQPQH
TRBJ2-5 TRBV24-1 - ATSSLTSGGVAQETQY
TRBJ2-7 TRBV4-1 - ASSQVLTGIYAYEQY
TRBJ2-7 TRBV7-9 - ASSLGVVGLLHEQY
TRBJ1-4 TRBV6-6 - ASSSTGTGGDEKLF
TRBJ2-7 TRBV29-1 - SVRHIGNYEQY
TRBJ2-5 TRBV7-9 - TSSFGQSPGEQY
TRBJ2-7 TRBV5-1 - ASSSGQGWYEQY
TRBJ2-7 TRBV6-2/TRBV6-3 - ASSSLPQNEQY
- TRBV4-1 - ASSQPKQGLLQETQY
TRBJ1-5 TRBV4-1 - ASSPTSSNQPQH
TRBJ2-3 TRBV7-3 few ASSLGIAGTDTQY
TRBJ1-4 TRBV21-1 - ASEPPPNWGRGLF
TRBJ2-3 TRBV5-1 few ASTRGSLTDTQY
TRBJ1-5 TRBV7-6 few ASSLGSAGTSNQPQH
TRBJ2-7 TRBV20-1 - SGFGGSYEQY